This T cell receptor beta chain was recorded in a study of vaccination effects on CD4 cells after COVID-19. Profiling relied on immunoSEQ multiplex PCR, and the TCRdb table lists in-frame clones only, not all of them. The table includes around 30,000 clones, 65% to 80% detected once. From germline, CDR1 is LNHDA and CDR2 SQIVND (reference sequence). The CDR3 totals 15 residues. Trimming took off 6 bases at V and 0 bases at J, with 12 bases between the two ends. Study-wide results and caveats: Sampling in the study covered few convalescent patients and included no early post-infection timepoints.

Comments on this clone: Its matching antigen is unknown.

With the ViraFEST assay, the study expanded antigen-specific CD4+ T cells using viral peptide pools, then sequenced them. Having been cultured for roughly 11 days, the cells underwent CD4+ T cell isolation. Participants each got two BNT162b2 or mRNA-1273 vaccine doses. According to the study, vaccine recipients showed no prior SARS-CoV-2 infection and negative nucleocapsid antibodies. The clonotype comes from a human donor who received a COVID-19 vaccine. This specimen consisted of CD4+ T cells from PBMCs cultured with HCoV-NL63 spike peptides, obtained after COVID-19 vaccination. The chain is built from TRBV19 and TRBJ2-1; D possibly corresponds to TRBD1 (5 bases). The CDR3 loop is CASSPVRVSYNEQFF. The CDR3 nucleotides read TGTGCCAGTAGCCCTGTCAGGGTCTCCTACAATGAGCAGTTCTTC.